This T cell receptor beta chain stems from a study of T cells after yellow fever vaccination. From the 5' RACE reads, TCRdb called clonotypes with MiXCR, one entry per CDR3 protein. This table holds around 300,000 distinct CDR3 sequences, roughly 13% found once. With 5 bases removed from V and 7 bases from J, the gap between germline ends came to 11 bases. CDR1 and CDR2 from the germline V gene are SEHNR and FQNEAQ (reference sequence). This CDR3 has 12 residues. The chain has TRBV7-9 and TRBJ1-2; D not certain. The clonotype was recovered from a man aged 30-40 years who received the YFV17D yellow fever vaccine. Sequencing used CD4+ T cells sorted from PBMCs, obtained 45 days after the yellow fever booster vaccination. For the CDR3, the DNA is TGTGCCAGCAGCATGCATTCGGGTGGCTACACCTTC. Its protein product is CASSMHSGGYTF.